This T cell receptor beta chain was observed in a study of metastatic and nonmetastatic thyroid tumors. Overall study: Blood and tumor or nodule tissue repertoires from malignant and benign thyroid patients were compared.

Authors' analysis steps: What underpinned the distant-metastasis classifier for papillary thyroid cancer was the set of CDR3 differences across clinicopathological groups. MiXCR was used by TCRdb to re-call the PCR reads. The authors' filters were not applied to this entry. The sample has some 16,000 clones; approximately 15% are singletons. This clone was observed at least ten times. The antigen is not known. No treatment had been given to any patient before thyroid surgery. General study findings and limits: Malignant tumors reportedly showed significantly higher TCR beta diversity than benign nodules in both blood and tumor.

Sequencing was carried out using blood. This clonotype originated in a female donor with papillary thyroid cancer or a benign thyroid nodule (not recorded which). Some clones in this sample may be carry-over from other donors' samples.

This chain's CDR3 is CASSEFAGANVLTF. The DNA for the CDR3 is TGTGCCAGCAGTGAATTTGCAGGGGCCAACGTCCTGACTTTC. The rearrangement links TRBV25-1 to TRBJ2-6; D unclear. Per germline, CDR1 MGHDK and CDR2 SYGVNS. The CDR3 has 14 amino acids. The V end was cut by 1 base, the J end by 4 bases, with 5 bases between.